This T cell receptor beta chain was recovered during a study of glioma-infiltrating T cells (dated by TCRdb to the mid-2010s). A note on the overall study: Sequencing of TCR alpha- and beta-chain repertoires was performed on glioma tissue, on non-neoplastic brain tissue, and on matched peripheral blood mononuclear cells. Each tissue-infiltrating repertoire was compared with the same patient's peripheral blood repertoire to measure divergence between tissue and blood T-cell populations. The paired cohort was made up of three low-grade glioma patients, about 8 primary glioblastoma patients and three non-glioma patients who contributed non-neoplastic brain tissue. On the study overall, not on this receptor specifically: Very few CDR3 sequences were shared between tissue and blood, attributed to high CDR3 diversity and limited sampling. VJ-independent divergence between tissue and blood was found to be below expectation in non-neoplastic patients but above expectation in all gliomas, particularly low-grade gliomas. The group comparisons were based on small numbers of patients: three non-neoplastic, three low-grade glioma and several glioblastoma patients.

V has 1 base trimmed and J has 4 bases trimmed; junction bases matching no gene number 3. The CDR3 has 15 amino acids, counting the end cysteine and phenylalanine. Here the CDR3 DNA is all that survives: 45 bases in frame from base 1. The germline V gene provides CDR1 SNHLY and CDR2 FYNNEI. Comment on this clonotype: It lacks a known antigen. Base qualities are not recorded, but no much larger clone differs from it by a single base.

TCR alpha and beta CDR3 regions were amplified with the iRepertoire nested amplicon-rescue multiplex PCR (arm-PCR) platform from RNA. For one-step reverse transcription and amplification, roughly 100-450 ng of tissue mRNA or PBMC total RNA was used as input. Following bead purification, Illumina adapters were added by a secondary multiplex PCR, and libraries between 200 and 400 bp were gel-purified. Internal 6-nucleotide barcodes were carried by the libraries and were used for demultiplexing. The libraries were sequenced on an Illumina MiSeq using 2x220 or 2x250 nucleotide paired-end reads. In the source study's methods: Paired reads were merged using FLASH 1.2.11 and were aligned to the GRCh37 human genome using BWA-MEM, after which TRA and TRB reads were extracted. For V and J assignment, an IMGT-derived reference of cassette sequences and CDR3 motifs that included pseudogenes was used. Reads were translated in three frames, and productive CDR3s were defined by a C…FGXG motif without stop codons. Unique combinations of V-J cassette pair and CDR3 amino acid sequence were defined as clonotypes. Hamming distance filtering was applied to reads, with thresholds set by the sequence error rate of each sample in mapped regions. Starting from the raw public reads, TCRdb applied fastp trimming at Q25, assembled clones with MiXCR and retained in-frame beta chains. For every CDR3 protein sequence, its rows merge into one entry that carries the most common genes and DNA. The V and J calls were not made by the authors but by TCRdb's processing. For this sample there are around 130,000 distinct CDR3 sequences; 20% to 25% appear just once. Together, the top ten hold 27% of the sample.

Sample: glioma tissue, nonneoplastic brain tissue, or PBMCs (not recorded which). The rearrangement joined TRBV2 to TRBJ2-1, with 8 bases aligning to TRBD1. The clonotype comes from a human donor with low-grade glioma or glioblastoma, undergoing nonglioma brain surgery, or in good health (not recorded which). The CDR3 protein sequence reads: CASSEGQGRYNEQFF. The DNA sequence follows: TGTGCCAGCAGTGAAGGACAGGGGAGGTACAATGAGCAGTTCTTC.